Listed below are T cell receptor beta chains from one sample, sequenced in a study of shared clonotypes between healthy human individuals. Profiling relied on immunoSEQ multiplex PCR, and the TCRdb table lists in-frame clones only, not all of them. The profile shows approximately 2,300,000 clones, under 95% of them singletons. Sequenced input: naive CD4+ T cells from PBMCs. These receptors came from a man younger than 30 in good health. Some clones in this sample may be carry-over from other donors' samples. The CDR3 runs from the conserved cysteine through the conserved F or W.

V	J	CDR3
TRBV5-1	TRBJ1-3	CASSDPGSGNTIYF
TRBV12-5	TRBJ2-1	CASGLASGGAGNEQFF
TRBV5-1	TRBJ1-4	CASSFDRWNEKLFF
TRBV19	TRBJ1-1	CASRPPGQRTEAFF
TRBV5-6	TRBJ1-5	CASSLPGGNQPQHF
TRBV4-3	TRBJ2-1	CASSQGTGNVYNEQFF
TRBV2	TRBJ2-2	CASRTRGGVGRTGELFF
TRBV7-3	TRBJ2-5	CASSPTRDSQETQYF
TRBV7-2	TRBJ2-3	CASSSTDTQYF
TRBV18	TRBJ1-1	CASSRLGQGKNTEAFF
TRBV30	TRBJ2-6	CAWSKQGAGANVLTF
TRBV7-8	TRBJ1-2	CASSFGQQGWGGYTF
TRBV19	TRBJ2-1	CASSLAASYNEQFF
TRBV28	TRBJ1-1	CATQRALIEAFF
TRBV10-2	TRBJ2-7	CASSVRAENYEQYF
TRBV2	TRBJ2-2	CASRFRGPEGTGELFF
TRBV15	TRBJ2-1	CATSRDRSSGRHEQFF
TRBV5-6	TRBJ1-2	CASSRRGQGTYGYTF
TRBV9	TRBJ2-1	CASSRGTLKDNEQFF
TRBV28	TRBJ1-4	CASSSSGGRREKLFF
TRBV5-6	TRBJ2-2	CASSPRASGRAGTGELFF
TRBV28	TRBJ2-3	CASSLGGGPGDTQYF
TRBV27	TRBJ1-2	CASGDRASLYGYTF
TRBV4-1	TRBJ1-5	CASSQETASQPQHF
TRBV7-2	TRBJ1-1	CASSPGGRGLNTEAFF
TRBV5-1	TRBJ1-3	CASSHGTAGNTIYF
TRBV4-1	TRBJ1-1	CASSQVAGKNTEAFF
TRBV5-1	TRBJ2-7	CASSTRGDYEQYF
TRBV28	TRBJ1-5	CASSLTDRGRNQPQHF
TRBV28	TRBJ1-2	CASGGRGPIYGYTF
TRBV7-3	TRBJ2-1	CASSLILAGKKFF
TRBV9	TRBJ2-3	CASSVGQGNTDTQYF
TRBV9	TRBJ1-4	CASSVEQDNPTSKLFF
TRBV11-1	TRBJ1-6	CASSHPGGGSPLHF
TRBV29-1	TRBJ2-2	CSVGGAAGGPRYGELFF
TRBV6-1	TRBJ2-1	CASREGGYNEQFF
TRBV6-5	TRBJ2-1	CASSYIRQGTNEQFF
TRBV6-5	TRBJ2-5	CASSPWTDTQETQYF
TRBV12-5	TRBJ1-2	CASGLVVSGTGELNGYTF
TRBV19	TRBJ2-7	CASSLQDRGGYEQYF
TRBV6-5	TRBJ1-6	CASSPSGTGYSPLHF
TRBV28	TRBJ1-2	CASSSQGEAGYTF
TRBV28	TRBJ1-5	CATRQGASGNQPQHF
TRBV7-3	TRBJ2-7	CASSLLGQSSYEQYF
TRBV6-5	TRBJ2-7	CASYASDSYEQYF
TRBV2	TRBJ2-5	CASSESQGFGTQYF